The present TCR beta chain was sequenced within a study of blood T cell repertoires in COVID-19. The overall study: Collection of acute and convalescent COVID-19 samples took place in the United States, Italy and Spain. Nucleic acid was either cDNA or gDNA, and it came from T cells, B-cell-depleted T cells, or PBMCs.

V shed 1 base and J shed 4 bases, with 8 bases lying between them. The CDR3 contains 14 residues. CDR1 SGHTA and CDR2 FQGNSA come from the germline V gene. Original processing methods: Quantification of nucleated cells was approximated via reference gene primer amplification. The protocol was immunoSEQ multiplex PCR, while the TCRdb copy is restricted to in-frame clones and leaves out a portion. The D gene and trimming were derived from the DNA, and the V and J assignments and clone size from that table. The data show over 50,000 clones, about 81% seen once. This clonotype was sampled from a man of 80 years or more with acute or convalescent COVID-19. Sequenced material: peripheral blood. The V call is TRBV7-2, the J call TRBJ2-4; D is unresolved. In DNA form, the CDR3 reads TGTGCCAGCAGCTTAGTTGCCGGTAAAAACATTCAGTACTTC. Translated: CASSLVAGKNIQYF. Variable domain in full (rest from reference TRBV7-2 and TRBJ2-4): GAGVSQSPSNKVTEKGKDVELRCDPISGHTALYWYRQSLGQGLEFLIYFQGNSAPDKSGLPSDRFSAERTGGSVSTLTIQRTQQEDSAVYLCASSLVAGKNIQYFGAGTRLSVL.